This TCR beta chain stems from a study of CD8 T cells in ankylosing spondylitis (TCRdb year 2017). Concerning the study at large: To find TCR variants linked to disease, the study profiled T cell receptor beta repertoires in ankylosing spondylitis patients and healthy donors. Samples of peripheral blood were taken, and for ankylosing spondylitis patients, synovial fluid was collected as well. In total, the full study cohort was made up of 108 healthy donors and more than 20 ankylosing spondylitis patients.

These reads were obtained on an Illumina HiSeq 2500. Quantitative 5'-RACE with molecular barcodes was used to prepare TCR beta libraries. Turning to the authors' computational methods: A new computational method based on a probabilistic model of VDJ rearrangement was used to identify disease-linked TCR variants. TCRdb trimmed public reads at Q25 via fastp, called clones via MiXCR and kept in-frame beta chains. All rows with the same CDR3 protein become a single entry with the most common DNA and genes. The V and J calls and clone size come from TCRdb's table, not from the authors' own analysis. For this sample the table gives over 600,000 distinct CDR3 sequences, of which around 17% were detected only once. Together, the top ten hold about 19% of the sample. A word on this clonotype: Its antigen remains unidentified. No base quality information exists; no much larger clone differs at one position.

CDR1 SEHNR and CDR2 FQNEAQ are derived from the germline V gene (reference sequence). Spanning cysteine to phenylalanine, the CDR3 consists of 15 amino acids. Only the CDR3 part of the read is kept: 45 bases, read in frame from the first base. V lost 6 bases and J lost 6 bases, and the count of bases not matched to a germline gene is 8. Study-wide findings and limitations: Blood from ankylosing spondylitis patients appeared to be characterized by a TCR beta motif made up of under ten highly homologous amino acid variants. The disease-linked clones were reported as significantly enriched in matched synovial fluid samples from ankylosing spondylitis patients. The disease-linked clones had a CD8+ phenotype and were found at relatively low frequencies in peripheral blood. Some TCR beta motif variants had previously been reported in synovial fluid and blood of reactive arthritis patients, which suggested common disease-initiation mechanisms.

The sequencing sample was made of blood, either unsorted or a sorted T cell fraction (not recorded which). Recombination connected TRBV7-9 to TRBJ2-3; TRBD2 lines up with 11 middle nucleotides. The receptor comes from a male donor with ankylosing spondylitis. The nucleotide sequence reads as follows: TGTGCCAGCAGATACCTAGCGGGGGGCCGGGATACGCAGTATTTT. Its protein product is CASRYLAGGRDTQYF.